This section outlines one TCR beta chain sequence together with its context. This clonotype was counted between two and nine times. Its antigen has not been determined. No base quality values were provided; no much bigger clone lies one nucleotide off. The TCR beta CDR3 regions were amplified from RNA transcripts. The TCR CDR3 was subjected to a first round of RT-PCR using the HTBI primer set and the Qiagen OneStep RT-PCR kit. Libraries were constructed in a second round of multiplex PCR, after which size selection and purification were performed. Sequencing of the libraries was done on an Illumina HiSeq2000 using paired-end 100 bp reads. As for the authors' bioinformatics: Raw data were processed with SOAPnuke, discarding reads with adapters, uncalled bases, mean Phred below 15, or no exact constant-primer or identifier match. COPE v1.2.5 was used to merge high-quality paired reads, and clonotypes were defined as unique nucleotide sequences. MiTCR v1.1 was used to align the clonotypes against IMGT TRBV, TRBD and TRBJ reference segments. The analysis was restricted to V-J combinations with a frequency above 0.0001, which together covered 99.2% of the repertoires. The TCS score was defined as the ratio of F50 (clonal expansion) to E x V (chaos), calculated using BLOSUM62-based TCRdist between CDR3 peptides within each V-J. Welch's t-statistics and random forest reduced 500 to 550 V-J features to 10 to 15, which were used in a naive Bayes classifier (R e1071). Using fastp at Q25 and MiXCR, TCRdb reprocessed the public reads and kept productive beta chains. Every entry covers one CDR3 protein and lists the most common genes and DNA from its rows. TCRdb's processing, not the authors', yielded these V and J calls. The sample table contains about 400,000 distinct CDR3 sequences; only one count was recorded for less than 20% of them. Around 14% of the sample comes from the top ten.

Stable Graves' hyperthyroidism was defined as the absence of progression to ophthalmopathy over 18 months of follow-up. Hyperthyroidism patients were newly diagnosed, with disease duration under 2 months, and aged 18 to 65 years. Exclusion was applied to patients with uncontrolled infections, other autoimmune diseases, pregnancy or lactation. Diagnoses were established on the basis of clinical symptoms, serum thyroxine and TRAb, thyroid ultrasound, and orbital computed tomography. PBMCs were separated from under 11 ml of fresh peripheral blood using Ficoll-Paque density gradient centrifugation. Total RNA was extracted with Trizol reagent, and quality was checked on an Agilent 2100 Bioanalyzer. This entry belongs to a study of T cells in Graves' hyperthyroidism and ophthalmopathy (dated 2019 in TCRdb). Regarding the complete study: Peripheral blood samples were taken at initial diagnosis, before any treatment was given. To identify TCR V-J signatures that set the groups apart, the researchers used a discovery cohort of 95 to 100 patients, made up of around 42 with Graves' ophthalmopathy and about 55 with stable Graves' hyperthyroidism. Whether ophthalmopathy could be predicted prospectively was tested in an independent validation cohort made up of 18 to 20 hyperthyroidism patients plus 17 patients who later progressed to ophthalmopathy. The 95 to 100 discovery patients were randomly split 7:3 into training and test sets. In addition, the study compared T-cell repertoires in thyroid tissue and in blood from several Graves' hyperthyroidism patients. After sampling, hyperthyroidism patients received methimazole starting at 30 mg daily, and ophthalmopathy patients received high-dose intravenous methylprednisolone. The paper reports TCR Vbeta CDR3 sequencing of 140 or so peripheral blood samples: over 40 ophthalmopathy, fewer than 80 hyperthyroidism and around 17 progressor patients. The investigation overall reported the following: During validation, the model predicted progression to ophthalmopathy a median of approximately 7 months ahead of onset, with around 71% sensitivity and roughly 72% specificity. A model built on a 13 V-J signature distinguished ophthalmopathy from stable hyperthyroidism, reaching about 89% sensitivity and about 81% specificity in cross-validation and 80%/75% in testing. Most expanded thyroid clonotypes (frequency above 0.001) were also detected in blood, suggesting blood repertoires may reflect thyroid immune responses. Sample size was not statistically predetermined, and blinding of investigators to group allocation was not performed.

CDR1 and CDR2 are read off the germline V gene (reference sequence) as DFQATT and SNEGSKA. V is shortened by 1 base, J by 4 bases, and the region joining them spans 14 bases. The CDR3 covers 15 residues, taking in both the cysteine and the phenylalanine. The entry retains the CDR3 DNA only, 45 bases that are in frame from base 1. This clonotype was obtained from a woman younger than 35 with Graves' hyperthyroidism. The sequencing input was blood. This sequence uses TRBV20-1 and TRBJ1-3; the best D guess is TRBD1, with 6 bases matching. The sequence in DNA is TGCAGTGCTAGAGTGGGGTCAGGGGCCGGAAACACCATATATTTT. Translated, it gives CSARVGSGAGNTIYF.